This T cell receptor beta chain was retrieved from a study of Graves' ophthalmopathy and Graves' hyperthyroidism. About the study: Before any treatment, peripheral blood was taken at the initial diagnosis.

Amplifying from RNA transcripts, the study obtained TCR beta CDR3 regions. First-round RT-PCR used HTBI primers; second-round multiplex PCR followed. TCRdb called the multiplex PCR reads again in MiXCR, with one record for every CDR3 protein. The sample includes about 740,000 distinct CDR3 sequences, roughly two fifths of them seen just once. The PBMCs had their origin in roughly 9.4 ml of fresh peripheral blood. As regards this clonotype: The target antigen is unknown.

Whole-study findings and limits: Among thyroid clonotypes expanded above 0.001 frequency, most also appeared in blood. With 65% to 71% sensitivity and more than 72% specificity, the model predicted ophthalmopathy progression.

The origin of this receptor is an adult man with Graves' ophthalmopathy. Sequenced: peripheral blood.

CDR3 bases: TGTGCCAGCTCACCTCGGACAGGCCTTAATGAAAAACTGTTTTTT. Protein sequence: CASSPRTGLNEKLFF. The rearrangement joins TRBV25-1 to TRBJ1-4; TRBD1 matches 7 bases. The CDR3 covers 15 residues. With 8 bases clipped from V and 4 bases from J, the junction kept 10 bases outside the gene matches. The germline CDR1 and CDR2 sequences are MGHDK and SYGVNS.